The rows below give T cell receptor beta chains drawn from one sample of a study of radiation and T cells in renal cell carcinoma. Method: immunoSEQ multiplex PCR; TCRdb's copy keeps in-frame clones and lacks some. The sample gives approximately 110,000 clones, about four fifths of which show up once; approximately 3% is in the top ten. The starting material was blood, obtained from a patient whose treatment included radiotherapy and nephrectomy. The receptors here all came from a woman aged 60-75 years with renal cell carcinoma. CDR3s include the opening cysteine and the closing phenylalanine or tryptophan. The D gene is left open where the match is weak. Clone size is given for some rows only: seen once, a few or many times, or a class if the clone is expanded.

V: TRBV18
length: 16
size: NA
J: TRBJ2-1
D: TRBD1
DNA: TGTGCCAGCTCTCTGGGACAGCCGAGCTCCTACAATGAGCAGTTCTTC
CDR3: CASSLGQPSSYNEQFF

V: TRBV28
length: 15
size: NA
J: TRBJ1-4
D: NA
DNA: TGTGCCAGCTCCTCCTCGGGGCAGGGTGATGAAAAACTGTTTTTT
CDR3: CASSSSGQGDEKLFF

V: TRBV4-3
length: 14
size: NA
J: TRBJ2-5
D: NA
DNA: TGCGCCAGCAGCCCGACTGGGTACCAAGAGACCCAGTACTTC
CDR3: CASSPTGYQETQYF

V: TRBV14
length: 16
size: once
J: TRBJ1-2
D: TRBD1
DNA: TGTGCCAGCAGCCAAGCGGGGACTACATCGACAGGGGGCTACACCTTC
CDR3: CASSQAGTTSTGGYTF

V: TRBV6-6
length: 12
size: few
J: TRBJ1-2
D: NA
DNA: TGTGCCAGCCTCGTCTGGGGGGTCGGCTACACCTTC
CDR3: CASLVWGVGYTF

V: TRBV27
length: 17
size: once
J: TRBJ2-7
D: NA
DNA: TGTGCCAGCAGTTTAATCGCGGCAGGTGGAGGACCCTACGAGCAGTACTTC
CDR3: CASSLIAAGGGPYEQYF

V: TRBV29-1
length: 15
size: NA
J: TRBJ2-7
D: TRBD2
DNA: TGCAGCGTTGAGGGGAGCGGGGTGAGCTCCTACGAGCAGTACTTC
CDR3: CSVEGSGVSSYEQYF

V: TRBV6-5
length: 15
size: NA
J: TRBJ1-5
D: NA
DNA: TGTGCCAGCAGTTCAGGTCCGTATAGCAATCAGCCCCAGCATTTT
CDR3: CASSSGPYSNQPQHF

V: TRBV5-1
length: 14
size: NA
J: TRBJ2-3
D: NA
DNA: TGCGCCACTTGGAGGGGGACAGGCACAGATACGCAGTATTTT
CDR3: CATWRGTGTDTQYF

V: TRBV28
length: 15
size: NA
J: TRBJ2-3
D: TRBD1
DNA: TGTGCCAGCAGTACCCGACAGGGGAGCACAGATACGCAGTATTTT
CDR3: CASSTRQGSTDTQYF

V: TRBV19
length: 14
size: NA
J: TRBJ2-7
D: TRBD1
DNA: TGTGCCAGTAGTAATCTTCGGGACAGACGGGAGCAGTACTTC
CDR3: CASSNLRDRREQYF

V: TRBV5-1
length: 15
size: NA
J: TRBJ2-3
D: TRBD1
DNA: TGCGCCAGCACCCTCGGACAGGGTAGCACAGATACGCAGTATTTT
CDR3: CASTLGQGSTDTQYF

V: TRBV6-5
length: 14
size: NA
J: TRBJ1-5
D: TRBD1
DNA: TGTGCCAGCAGCCGGGACAGGGGCAATCAGCCCCAGCATTTT
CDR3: CASSRDRGNQPQHF

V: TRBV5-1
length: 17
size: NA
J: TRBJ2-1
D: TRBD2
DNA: TGCGCCAGCAGCAGCGGACTAGCGGGGGGAAGAGGCAATGAGCAGTTCTTC
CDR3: CASSSGLAGGRGNEQFF

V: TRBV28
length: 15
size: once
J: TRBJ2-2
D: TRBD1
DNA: TGTGCCAGCAGACCCGGGACAGGCAACACCGGGGAGCTGTTTTTT
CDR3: CASRPGTGNTGELFF

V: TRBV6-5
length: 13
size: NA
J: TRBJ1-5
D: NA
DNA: TGTGCCAGCAGCCAGAATAGCAATCAGCCCCAGCATTTT
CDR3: CASSQNSNQPQHF

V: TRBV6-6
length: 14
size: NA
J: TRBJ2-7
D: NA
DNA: TGTGCCAGCGAACTGGGCAGGTCCGCCTACGAGCAGTACTTC
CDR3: CASELGRSAYEQYF

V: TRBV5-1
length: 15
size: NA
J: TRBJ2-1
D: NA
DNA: TGCGCCAGCAGCTTGGGCCAGGGGCGGGGGCACGAGCAGTTCTTC
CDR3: CASSLGQGRGHEQFF

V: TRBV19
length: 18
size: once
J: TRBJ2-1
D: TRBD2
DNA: TGTGCCAGTAGTATCCAGATGGGAGCGGGATCATCCTACAATGAGCAGTTCTTC
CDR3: CASSIQMGAGSSYNEQFF

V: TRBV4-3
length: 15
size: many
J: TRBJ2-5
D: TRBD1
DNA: TGCGCCAGCAGCCAAGGAGGGACAGGCCAAGAGACCCAGTACTTC
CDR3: CASSQGGTGQETQYF

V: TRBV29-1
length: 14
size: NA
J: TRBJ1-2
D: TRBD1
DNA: TGCAGCGTTGATAAGGACAGGGGGATCTATGGCTACACCTTC
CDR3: CSVDKDRGIYGYTF

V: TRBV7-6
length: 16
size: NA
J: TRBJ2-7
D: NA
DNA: TGTGCCAGCAGCTTAGGCTGGGCAGTAGAACCCTACGAGCAGTACTTC
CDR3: CASSLGWAVEPYEQYF

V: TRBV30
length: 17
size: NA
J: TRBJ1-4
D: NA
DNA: TGTGCCTGGAGTGTAGGGTTGTTGAGCGGGAGTAATGAAAAACTGTTTTTT
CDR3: CAWSVGLLSGSNEKLFF

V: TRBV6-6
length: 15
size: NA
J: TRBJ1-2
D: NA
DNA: TGTGCCAGCACCAGGGGAGATACCCAAGCGGGGGGCTACACCTTC
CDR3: CASTRGDTQAGGYTF

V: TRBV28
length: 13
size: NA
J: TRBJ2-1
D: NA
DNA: TGTGCCAGCAGTTTAGGCAGCATCAATGAGCAGTTCTTC
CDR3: CASSLGSINEQFF

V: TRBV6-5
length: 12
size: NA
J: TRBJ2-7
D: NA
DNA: TGTGCCAGCAGTGCAAACTCCTACGAGCAGTACTTC
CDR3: CASSANSYEQYF

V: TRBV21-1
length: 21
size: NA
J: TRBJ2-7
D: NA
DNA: TGTGCCAGCAACACCAATGGGCCCCGCGGGACTAGCGGGAGTAGATCCTACGAGCAGTACTTC
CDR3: CASNTNGPRGTSGSRSYEQYF

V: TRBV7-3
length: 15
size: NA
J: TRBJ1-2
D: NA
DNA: TGTGCCAGCAGCCCAGGACCAGGGGTAAACTATGGCTACACCTTC
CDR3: CASSPGPGVNYGYTF

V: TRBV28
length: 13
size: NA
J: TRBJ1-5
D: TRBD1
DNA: TGTGCCAGCAGTCCGGACAGGGCGAGGTCCTGGCATTTT
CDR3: CASSPDRARSWHF

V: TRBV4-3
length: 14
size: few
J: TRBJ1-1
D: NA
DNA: TGCGCCAGCAGCCTCTTGGACGGTAACACTGAAGCTTTCTTT
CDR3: CASSLLDGNTEAFF

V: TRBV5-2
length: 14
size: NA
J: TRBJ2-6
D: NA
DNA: TGTGCCAGGAGTACACAAAGTCGGGCCAACGTCCTGACTTTC
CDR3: CARSTQSRANVLTF

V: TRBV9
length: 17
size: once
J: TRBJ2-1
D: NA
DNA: TGTGCCAGCAGCGGGATTCTGGCTACGGGGCGGAGGGATGAGCAGTTCTTC
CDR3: CASSGILATGRRDEQFF

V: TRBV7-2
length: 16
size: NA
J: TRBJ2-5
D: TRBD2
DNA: TGTGCCAGCAGCTCCCCCTTCAGAGGGAGGGCAGAGACCCAGTACTTC
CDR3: CASSSPFRGRAETQYF

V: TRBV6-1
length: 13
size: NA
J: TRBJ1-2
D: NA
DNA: TGTGCCAGCAGTGAATTAGGGAACTATGGCTACACCTTC
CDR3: CASSELGNYGYTF

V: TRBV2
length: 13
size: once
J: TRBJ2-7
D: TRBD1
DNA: TGTGCCAGCAGTGATACAGGGGCCTACGAGCAGTACTTC
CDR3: CASSDTGAYEQYF

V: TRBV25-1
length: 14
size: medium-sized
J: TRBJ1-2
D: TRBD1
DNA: TGTGCCAGCAGTCCAGGGACAGGGGGCAGTGGCTACACCTTC
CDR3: CASSPGTGGSGYTF

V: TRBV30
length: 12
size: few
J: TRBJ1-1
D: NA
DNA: TGTGCCTGCCTGTTGGCAGGGACTGAAGCTTTCTTT
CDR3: CACLLAGTEAFF

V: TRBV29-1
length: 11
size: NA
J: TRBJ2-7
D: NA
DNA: TGCAGCGCCCCGCCCGGCTACGAGCAGTACTTC
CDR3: CSAPPGYEQYF

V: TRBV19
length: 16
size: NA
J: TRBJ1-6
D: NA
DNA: TGTGCCAGTAGTATAGGAGGGAGCTCCTATAATTCACCCCTCCACTTT
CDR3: CASSIGGSSYNSPLHF

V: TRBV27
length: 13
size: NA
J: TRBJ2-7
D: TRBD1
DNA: TGTGCCAGCAGTTTTGGGACAGGCTACGAGCAGTACTTC
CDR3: CASSFGTGYEQYF

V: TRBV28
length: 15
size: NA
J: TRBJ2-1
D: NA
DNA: TGTGCCAGCTCGGGCAGGTCAAGCCCCTACAATGAGCAGTTCTTC
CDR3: CASSGRSSPYNEQFF

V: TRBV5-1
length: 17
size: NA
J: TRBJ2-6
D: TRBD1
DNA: TGCGCCAGCAGCTTGAGACAGGGGGTAGGTGGGGCCAACGTCCTGACTTTC
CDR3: CASSLRQGVGGANVLTF